This T cell receptor beta chain was captured in a study of patients and donors after allogeneic stem cell transplantation (dated by TCRdb to 2018 to 2020). The CDR3 holds 14 amino acids from the cysteine to the phenylalanine. Only CDR3 DNA remains: 42 bases, in frame from the first base. The germline V gene yields ENHRY for CDR1 and SYGVKD for CDR2. V trim: 5 bases; J trim: 5 bases; unmatched bases: 3. This clonotype was observed at least ten times. Its specific antigen is unknown. Per-nucleotide qualities are absent, and no much larger clonotype sits a single base away. The protocol used for the library was RT-PCR. The sequencer listed for this sample is NextSeq 550. In-frame beta chains were kept once TCRdb had trimmed the public reads at Q25 with fastp and called clones with MiXCR. Each entry merges the rows of one CDR3 protein and shows their most common DNA and genes. The sample table holds about a million distinct CDR3 sequences, of which about 20% were seen once. Together, the top ten hold 6% of the sample.

Sequenced sample: blood, either unsorted or a sorted T cell fraction (not recorded which). The sequence was obtained from a human donor who was either an allogeneic HSCT recipient or a stem cell or donor lymphocyte infusion donor (not recorded which). It is not recorded whose cells these are; they may come from a transplant donor. The sequence joins TRBV10-3 to TRBJ2-5; the junction holds 12 bases that match TRBD1. The CDR3: CAISPGTGGETQYF. In nucleotides, the sequence is TGTGCCATCAGTCCCGGGACAGGGGGCGAGACCCAGTACTTC.